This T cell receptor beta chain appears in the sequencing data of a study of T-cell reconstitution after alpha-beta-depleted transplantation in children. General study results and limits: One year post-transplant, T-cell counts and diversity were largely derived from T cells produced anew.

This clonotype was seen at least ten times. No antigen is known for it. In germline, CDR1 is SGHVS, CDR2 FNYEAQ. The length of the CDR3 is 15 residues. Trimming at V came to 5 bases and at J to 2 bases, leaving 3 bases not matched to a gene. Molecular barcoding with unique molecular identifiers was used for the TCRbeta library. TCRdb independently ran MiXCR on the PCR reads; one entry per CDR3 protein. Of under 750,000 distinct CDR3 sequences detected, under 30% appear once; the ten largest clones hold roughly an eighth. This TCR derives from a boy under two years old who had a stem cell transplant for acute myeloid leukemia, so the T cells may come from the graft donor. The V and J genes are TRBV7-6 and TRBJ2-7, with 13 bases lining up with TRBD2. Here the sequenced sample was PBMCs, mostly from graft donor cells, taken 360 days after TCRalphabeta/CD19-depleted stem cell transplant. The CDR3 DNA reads TGTGCCAGCAGCCCGGGACTAGCGGGGACCTACGAGCAGTACTTC. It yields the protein CASSPGLAGTYEQYF.